This passage covers 32 T cell receptor beta chains from one sample sequenced in a study of vaccination and CD4 T cells after COVID-19. With the Oncomine TCR Beta short-read assay, DNA from cultured CD4+ T cells was sequenced. TCRdb recomputed calls from the PCR reads with MiXCR, one row per CDR3 protein. Of about 9,700 distinct CDR3 sequences in the sample, roughly 51% are singletons; the top ten hold roughly 20%. Sample treatment: roughly 10-day PBMC culture with coronavirus spike peptide pools or control peptides (ViraFEST assay). Antigens for these TCRs are unknown. Sequencing used CD4+ T cells from blood, cultured in vitro. All receptors derive from a human donor who had recovered from COVID-19.

The sample holds a few counts of this clonotype. The chain has TRBV20-1 and TRBJ1-1; tentatively, D is TRBD1 (5 bases). Trimming took off 1 base at V and 0 bases at J, with 9 bases between the two ends. The germline V gene encodes CDR1 DFQATT and CDR2 SNEGSKA (reference sequence). This CDR3 is built from 14 residues. Here the CDR3 reads CSARVGALNTEAFF. CDR3 coding DNA: TGCAGTGCTAGAGTTGGGGCCTTGAACACTGAAGCTTTCTTT.

This rearrangement joins TRBV11-1 to TRBJ1-1, with D tentatively TRBD1 (5 bases). There are 14 residues in the CDR3. Germline CDR1 is SGHAT and CDR2 is FQDESV (reference sequence). Between the trimmed V and J ends, which lost 3 bases and 0 bases, there was a span of 8 bases. This chain's CDR3 is CASSFAGMNTEAFF. The CDR3 DNA follows: TGTGCCAGCAGCTTTGCAGGGATGAACACTGAAGCTTTCTTT.

The chain has TRBV6-1 and TRBJ1-1; D gene uncertain. This CDR3 region has 13 residues. Trimming took off 7 bases at V and 0 bases at J, with 9 bases between the two ends. The germline V gene has CDR1 MNHNS and CDR2 SASEGT. The CDR3 DNA reads TGTGCCAGCAAGGCGACGGTGAACACTGAAGCTTTCTTT. This encodes CASKATVNTEAFF.

This chain connects TRBV30 to TRBJ1-1, with 9 bases identical to TRBD1. The J segment lost 6 bases and the V segment lost 3 bases, leaving 14 bases of the junction unmatched. Per germline, CDR1 GTSNPN and CDR2 SVGIG (reference sequence). The CDR3 length is 16 residues. CDR3 in amino acids: CAWSPMDDRGKPEAFF. The CDR3 coding sequence is TGTGCCTGGAGCCCGATGGATGACAGGGGGAAACCTGAAGCTTTCTTT.

The genes are TRBV20-1 and TRBJ2-3; the D is unclear. Germline V gives CDR1 DFQATT, CDR2 SNEGSKA (reference sequence). There are 15 residues in the CDR3. Deletions cut 0 bases from V and 1 base from J, with 11 bases between. CDR3: CSARDPGGRTDTQYF. In DNA form, the CDR3 reads TGCAGTGCTAGAGATCCAGGTGGGCGCACAGATACGCAGTATTTT.

The V and J genes are TRBV7-9 and TRBJ2-5, with D unclear. Per the germline V gene, CDR1 is SEHNR and CDR2 is FQNEAQ (reference sequence). There are 12 residues in the CDR3. V shed 5 bases and J shed 2 bases, with 6 bases lying between them. The DNA of the CDR3 is TGTGCCAGCAGCCTCGGGCAAGAGACCCAGTACTTC. This translates into CASSLGQETQYF.

The chain uses TRBV20-1 and TRBJ1-1, with D possibly TRBD1 on 5 matching bases. Germline V gene sequence: CDR1 DFQATT, CDR2 SNEGSKA (reference sequence). V gave up 3 bases and J gave up 4 bases, with 21 bases separating them. The CDR3 is made up of 16 amino acids. DNA for the CDR3: TGCAGTGCTAGGGGGAGGGGAGGGATTCGGGGCACTGAAGCTTTCTTT. It encodes CSARGRGGIRGTEAFF.

V gene TRBV6-2 or TRBV6-3 combines with J gene TRBJ1-1; D uncertain. This CDR3 is 11 amino acids long. Trimming shortened V by 6 bases and J by 11 bases, and 13 bases separated the two germline ends. The germline gives CDR1 MNHEY, CDR2 SVGEGT. This CDR3 is CASSTGRMAFF. Written as DNA, the CDR3 is TGTGCCAGCAGCACTGGCCGCATGGCTTTCTTT.

This clonotype has more than one count but fewer than ten. V is TRBV15 and J is TRBJ1-2; D is unclear. The germline CDR1 and CDR2 sequences are LNHNV and YYDKDF (reference sequence). The ends were cut back, 5 bases at V and 5 bases at J, with 9 bases in the middle. There are 12 residues in the CDR3. CDR3 loop: CATSGLGYGYTF. The DNA for the CDR3 is TGTGCCACCAGCGGTTTAGGGTATGGCTACACCTTC.

A few counts support this clonotype. This chain links TRBV20-1 with TRBJ2-7; TRBD2 aligns across 8 bases. The CDR3 runs 14 residues. V gave up 4 bases and J gave up 0 bases; unmatched junction bases: 5. Germline V gene lookup returns CDR1 DFQATT and CDR2 SNEGSKA (reference sequence). The CDR3 nucleotides read TGCAGTGCTAATAGCGGGGCCAGCTCCTACGAGCAGTACTTC. Translating it yields CSANSGASSYEQYF.

The rearrangement joins TRBV12-3 or TRBV12-4 to TRBJ2-7, with 9 bases identical to TRBD2. V lost 7 bases to trimming and J lost 2 bases; unmatched junction nucleotides: 3. The CDR3 totals 13 residues. This CDR3 reads CASKLAGTYEQYF. CDR3 DNA sequence: TGTGCCAGCAAACTAGCGGGTACCTACGAGCAGTACTTC.

The chain joins TRBV7-6 to TRBJ2-7; D gene unclear. The germline V gene has CDR1 SGHVS and CDR2 FNYEAQ. Trimming shortened V by 0 bases and J by 1 base, and 4 bases separated the two germline ends. This CDR3 is 13 amino acids long. CDR3 nucleotides: TGTGCCAGCAGCTTAGCTGTTTCCTACGAGCAGTACTTC. Its translation: CASSLAVSYEQYF. The full variable domain, with the rest looked up from reference TRBV7-6 and TRBJ2-7, is GAGVSQSPRYKVTKRGQDVALRCDPISGHVSLYWYRQALGQGPEFLTYFNYEAQQDKSGLPNDRFSAERPEGSISTLTIQRTEQRDSAMYRCASSLAVSYEQYFGPGTRLTVT.

This chain connects TRBV20-1 to TRBJ1-5, with D unresolved. Germline V lookup: CDR1 DFQATT, CDR2 SNEGSKA (reference sequence). V was shortened by 0 bases and J by 9 bases, with 12 bases between the two germline ends. The CDR3 contains 13 residues. CDR3 residues: CSARDILRGPQHF. CDR3 coding DNA: TGCAGTGCTAGAGATATTCTGCGAGGGCCCCAGCATTTT.

This rearrangement joins TRBV27 to TRBJ2-5; D is perhaps TRBD2 (6 bases). Trimming removed 1 base at V and 5 bases at J, with 11 bases between. From germline, CDR1 is MNHEY and CDR2 SMNVEV (reference sequence). The CDR3 is 14 residues long. DNA for the CDR3: TGTGCCAGCAGTTTATTCGGGGGTGGGGAGACCCAGTACTTC. It encodes CASSLFGGGETQYF.

V is TRBV19 and J is TRBJ2-2, with 9 bases identical to TRBD1. Germline V gives CDR1 LNHDA, CDR2 SQIVND (reference sequence). The CDR3 length is 14 residues. J gave up 6 bases and V 4 bases, and 3 bases lay outside the gene matches. CDR3 sequence: CASSTGTGSGELFF. In nucleotides, the CDR3 is TGTGCCAGTAGTACGGGGACAGGGTCCGGGGAGCTGTTTTTT.

The CDR3 loop is CASSFRGEGTGGEQYF. CDR3 DNA: TGTGCCAGCAGTTTCCGGGGGGAGGGAACGGGAGGCGAGCAGTACTTC. The J gene is TRBJ2-7, the V gene TRBV7-9, with TRBD2 identical over 7 bases. Unmatched junction bases numbered 17, after V lost 6 bases and J lost 6 bases. The germline CDR1 and CDR2 sequences are SEHNR and FQNEAQ (reference sequence). This CDR3 has 16 residues.

This clonotype has more than one count but fewer than ten. V and J are TRBV20-1 and TRBJ1-1; the D is unclear. With 3 bases removed from V and 5 bases from J, the gap between germline ends came to 19 bases. The CDR3 has 15 residues. Germline V gene sequence: CDR1 DFQATT, CDR2 SNEGSKA (reference sequence). The CDR3, as DNA: TGCAGTGCTAGTCAGGTCTTCCGACTCGGGACTGAAGCTTTCTTT. Amino acids: CSASQVFRLGTEAFF.

This clonotype turned up a few times. The rearrangement links TRBV19 to TRBJ1-6; D possibly corresponds to TRBD1 (5 bases). Germline V CDR1 and CDR2: LNHDA, SQIVND (reference sequence). CDR3 length equals 13 residues. Trimming took off 7 bases at V and 9 bases at J, with 13 bases between the two ends. The CDR3 nucleotides read TGTGCCAGTAAGAGGACAAGATTTTCACCCCTCCACTTT. Its translation is CASKRTRFSPLHF.

The chain joins TRBV30 to TRBJ2-2; TRBD1 might be the D (5 bases). Germline lookup yields CDR1 GTSNPN and CDR2 SVGIG (reference sequence). The CDR3 has 12 residues. V lost 3 bases to trimming and J lost 7 bases, with 9 bases between them. In nucleotides, the CDR3 is TGTGCCTGGAGGTCAGGGATCGGGGAGCTGTTTTTT. It encodes CAWRSGIGELFF.

This chain joins TRBV20-1 and TRBJ2-1; 11 bases agree with TRBD2. In germline, CDR1 is DFQATT, CDR2 SNEGSKA (reference sequence). Trimming removed 6 bases from V and 4 bases from J; junction bases left unmatched: 5. CDR3 size: 14 residues. CDR3 in DNA: TGCAGTGCAAACGGACTAGCGGGTTACAATGAGCAGTTCTTC. Encoded protein: CSANGLAGYNEQFF.

The chain joins TRBV27 to TRBJ1-6, with a possible D match to TRBD1 (6 bases). CDR1 and CDR2 (germline): MNHEY, SMNVEV (reference sequence). V lost 8 bases and J 3 bases, leaving 14 bases between the germline ends. The CDR3 runs to 15 residues. CDR3 loop: CASRSQGNYNSPLHF. CDR3 sequence (DNA): TGTGCCAGCCGATCACAGGGAAACTATAATTCACCCCTCCACTTT.

This clonotype occurred a few times. This chain joins TRBV18 and TRBJ2-7; D is unclear. The CDR3 loop spans 14 amino acids. V was shortened by 4 bases and J by 7 bases, with 17 bases between the two germline ends. Germline V gene data show CDR1 as KGHSH and CDR2 as LQKENI. Written as DNA, the CDR3 is TGTGCCAGCTCACTTTTTACCATCCCGGAGGAGCAGTACTTC. It translates to CASSLFTIPEEQYF.

The chain is built from TRBV20-1 and TRBJ1-4; D unresolved. With 5 bases removed from V and 3 bases from J, the gap between germline ends came to 19 bases. Germline V gene lookup returns CDR1 DFQATT and CDR2 SNEGSKA (reference sequence). The CDR3 covers 16 residues. The CDR3 spells CSAPEPKRTSNEKLFF. DNA for the CDR3: TGCAGTGCTCCCGAACCGAAGCGGACCTCTAATGAAAAACTGTTTTTT.

This chain joins TRBV2 and TRBJ2-5; 10 nucleotides line up with TRBD1. The V gene's germline CDR1 is SNHLY and CDR2 FYNNEI. Trimming at V came to 8 bases and at J to 4 bases, leaving 7 bases not matched to a gene. The CDR3 is 14 amino acids. The CDR3 sequence: CASQDRGRRETQYF. The DNA of the CDR3 is TGTGCCAGCCAAGACAGGGGGCGTCGAGAGACCCAGTACTTC.

The chain joins TRBV6-5 to TRBJ2-7; D is ambiguous. Germline lookup yields CDR1 MNHEY and CDR2 SVGAGI. The CDR3 runs to 14 residues. The germline V and J ends were trimmed by 2 bases and 0 bases, with 8 bases remaining between them. CDR3 residues: CASSYVGPSYEQYF. Here the CDR3 DNA reads TGTGCCAGCAGTTACGTAGGGCCCTCCTACGAGCAGTACTTC.

The chain uses TRBV30 and TRBJ2-5; possible D gene TRBD1, 6 bases. The V end lost 5 bases, the J end lost 5 bases, and 18 bases lay between the germline ends. The V gene's germline CDR1 is GTSNPN and CDR2 SVGIG (reference sequence). The CDR3 is made up of 14 amino acids. The CDR3 DNA reads as TGTGCCTGGGGTCCGGGACACACAGGGGAGACCCAGTACTTC. It translates to CAWGPGHTGETQYF.

V usage is TRBV12-3 or TRBV12-4 and J usage is TRBJ1-1, with a weak D call TRBD1 (5 bases). V was cut by 4 bases and J by 4 bases, with 19 bases left in between. The length of the CDR3 is 16 residues. The CDR3 protein is CASSSNPPGRGTEAFF. The CDR3 nucleotides are TGTGCCAGCAGTTCAAACCCCCCGGGACGCGGCACTGAAGCTTTCTTT.

The chain has TRBV4-1 and TRBJ1-1, with D tentatively TRBD1 (6 bases). V dropped 3 bases and J dropped 6 bases, with 11 bases sitting between them. CDR3 length equals 13 residues. Germline V gene lookup returns CDR1 MGHRA and CDR2 YSYEKL. The CDR3 region is CASSQMGASEAFF. The CDR3 nucleotides are TGCGCCAGCAGCCAGATGGGGGCCTCTGAAGCTTTCTTT.

The chain joins TRBV12-3 or TRBV12-4 to TRBJ1-5, with no clear D. This CDR3 region has 12 residues. V lost 4 bases to trimming and J lost 9 bases, with 10 bases between them. CDR3 protein: CASSWMISPQHF. CDR3 nucleotide sequence: TGTGCCAGCAGTTGGATGATTTCGCCCCAGCATTTT.

This clonotype showed up just a few times. The genes are TRBV7-9 and TRBJ1-1, with D unclear. With 4 bases removed from V and 7 bases from J, the gap between germline ends came to 7 bases. The CDR3 extends over 11 amino acids. CDR1 SEHNR and CDR2 FQNEAQ come from the germline V gene (reference sequence). CDR3 in DNA: TGTGCCAGCAGCTCCCGGAGTGAAGCTTTCTTT. Encoded protein: CASSSRSEAFF.

The CDR3 sequence is CASSLRGTGGNTGELFF. The DNA of the CDR3 is TGTGCCAGCAGCTTGCGCGGGACAGGGGGTAACACCGGGGAGCTGTTTTTT. The chain couples TRBV7-6 to TRBJ2-2, with TRBD1 identical over 11 bases. V shed 3 bases and J 2 bases; nucleotides not matched to a gene: 5. Germline V lookup: CDR1 SGHVS, CDR2 FNYEAQ. The CDR3 contains 17 residues.

Relative to its sample, this clonotype is medium-sized (0.01 to 0.1%). The chain combines TRBV15 with TRBJ1-1, with 8 bases identical to TRBD1. V shed 5 bases and J 8 bases; nucleotides not matched to a gene: 7. This CDR3 contains 13 residues. Per the germline V gene, CDR1 is LNHNV and CDR2 is YYDKDF (reference sequence). The CDR3 nucleotides are TGTGCCACCAGCGGCAGTCGGACAGGGGAAGCTTTCTTT. It yields the protein CATSGSRTGEAFF.